This T cell receptor beta chain was sequenced for a study of TIL therapy for anti-PD-1-resistant metastatic lung cancer. Background on the study: Median patient age was around 50, ranging roughly 35-85 years. Tumors carried a median approximately 1.6 non-synonymous mutations per megabase.

The immunoSEQ assay was v3. Using immunoSEQ multiplex PCR, the repertoire was profiled, and TCRdb retains in-frame clones only, with some absent. This sample yields approximately 16,000 clones, of which 74% are seen a single time; more than 35% belongs to the top ten. Specified time point: pre-treatment sample, taken before nivolumab and TIL therapy. In the case of this clone: The antigen remains unidentified.

The ends were cut back, 4 bases at V and 6 bases at J, with 20 bases in the middle. The germline V gene encodes CDR1 SGHNT and CDR2 YYREEE (reference sequence). The CDR3 is 15 amino acids. Study-level points and caveats: After infusion, TIL clonotypes partly replaced peripheral T cells and declined over months.

The chain links TRBV5-4 to TRBJ2-7; D possibly corresponds to TRBD1 (5 bases). This clonotype originated in a person aged 25-79 years with non-small cell lung cancer. Sequences were derived from blood, sampled at baseline. CDR3 DNA: TGTGCCAGCAGCAACCTATCTACAGGCCGGTTCGAGCAGTACTTC. Protein sequence: CASSNLSTGRFEQYF.